This TCR beta chain was profiled in a study of cytomegalovirus exposure and HLA in healthy donors. The study's findings and limits: In vitro assays verified that three CMV-associated chains recognized CMV antigens specifically.

The CDR3 runs 13 residues. Germline V gene sequence: CDR1 SQVTM, CDR2 ANQGSEA. Concerning this clone itself: Its antigen is undetermined.

Profiling relied on immunoSEQ multiplex PCR, and the TCRdb table lists in-frame clones only, not all of them. The sample contains 200,000 to 300,000 clones, 85% to 90% of which appear only once. This sequence was found in a man younger than 30 in good health and CMV-seronegative. The J gene is TRBJ2-5, the V gene TRBV29-1; maybe TRBD1 (6 bases). The end of the DNA is better explained by TRBJ2-7, so the J call may be wrong. The sequenced material came from PBMCs. CDR3 loop: CSVVLPGHYEQYF. CDR3 nucleotides: TGCAGCGTTGTACTCCCGGGACACTACGAGCAGTACTTC.